This TCR beta chain was captured by sequencing in a study of spatial heterogeneity in lung cancer. Stated time point: sample taken at primary tumor resection. No cells were sorted before sequencing. The whole RNA sequenced was extracted from tumor, nontumor lung or frozen PBMC. This clonotype was detected many times. The CDR3 has 15 residues. Germline V gene data show CDR1 as SQVTM and CDR2 as ANQGSEA. Trimming stripped 2 bases from V and 0 bases from J, with 11 bases between. TCRdb re-analysed the 5' RACE reads in MiXCR, keeping a single row per CDR3 protein. This sample has over 11,000 distinct CDR3 sequences; around 10% occur once, and the top ten carry roughly 29%.

This chain links TRBV29-1 with TRBJ2-4; possibly TRBD2 for D (6 bases). Sequencing used PBMCs, obtained at surgery. The sequence came from a male donor with early-stage non-small cell lung cancer. CDR3 protein: CSVEFGGVAKNIQYF. CDR3 DNA sequence: TGCAGCGTTGAATTCGGAGGGGTAGCCAAAAACATTCAGTACTTC.